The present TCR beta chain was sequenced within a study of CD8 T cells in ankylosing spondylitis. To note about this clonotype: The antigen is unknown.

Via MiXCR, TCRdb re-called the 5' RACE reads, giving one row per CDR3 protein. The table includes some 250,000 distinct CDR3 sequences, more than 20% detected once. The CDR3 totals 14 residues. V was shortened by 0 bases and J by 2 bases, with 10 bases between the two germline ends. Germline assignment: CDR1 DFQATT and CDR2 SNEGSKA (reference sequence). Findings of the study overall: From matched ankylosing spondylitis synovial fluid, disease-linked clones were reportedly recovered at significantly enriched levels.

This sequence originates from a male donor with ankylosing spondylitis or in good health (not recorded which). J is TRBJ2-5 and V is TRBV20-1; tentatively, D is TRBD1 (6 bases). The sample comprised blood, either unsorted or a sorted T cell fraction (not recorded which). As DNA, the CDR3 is TGCAGTGCTAGAGATTTGGGACATCAAGAGACCCAGTACTTC. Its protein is CSARDLGHQETQYF.